This TCR beta chain was found in a study of blood T cell repertoires in COVID-19 (dated by TCRdb to 2020 to 2022). Turning to the overall study: The collaborator samples originated in the United States, Italy and Spain and spanned the acute and convalescent phases of COVID-19. The prospective study material was composed of cDNA or gDNA derived from T cells, B-cell-depleted T cells, or PBMCs. Subjects who had been exposed to COVID-19, were actively infected with it, or had recovered from it provided the deeply sampled blood TCRbeta repertoires that made up the dataset. Samples were obtained from the ongoing ImmuneRACE study (first 160 participants) and from over a thousand subjects provided by 6 global collaborators. HLA class I and class II types, where available, came from metadata supplied by the sample provider rather than from assay-based typing. The repertoires were released in a freely available public database intended as a resource for research on the immune response to SARS-CoV-2. The sample metadata nearly always contained a de-identified subject ID, COVID-19 status, age in years and sex.

The CDR3 spans 13 residues, from the cysteine through the phenylalanine. CDR3 DNA is the only sequence kept; it has 39 bases, read in frame from the first base. V and J are truncated by 5 bases and 6 bases respectively, leaving an intervening sequence of 12 bases. CDR1 and CDR2 are drawn from the germline V gene: MRHNA, SNTAGT. General study outcomes and caveats: The amount of clinical and demographic metadata varied by source and participant and was provided uncurated.

TCRbeta CDR3 regions were amplified from genomic DNA using the immunoSEQ Assay, a bias-controlled multiplex PCR. Regarding the original processing steps: Within the assay, amplification of reference gene primers was used to estimate how many nucleated cells each sample contained. To quantify the absolute abundance of each unique TCRbeta CDR3 rearrangement, sequence reads were collapsed and filtered. For each sample, productive Simpson clonality was calculated as the square root of Simpson's diversity index over productive rearrangements. TCRdb mirrors the immuneACCESS table, restricted to in-frame sequences. Some clones are absent from its copies; in checked studies, under half trace to an unresolved V gene, and the reason for the others is unknown. Clone size and the V and J calls come from that table; the DNA yielded D and trimming. The sample profile shows approximately 210,000 clones; almost 85% of them were found once. 5% to 6.5% of the sample belongs to the ten largest clones.

Collaborating institutions collected whole blood in K2EDTA tubes following their own protocols. Collaborator samples were shipped for TCRbeta analysis as frozen whole blood, isolated PBMCs, or DNA extracted from either sample type. Notes on this clone: The antigen it binds to is not known. Per-nucleotide qualities are absent, and no much larger clonotype sits a single base away.

Material: peripheral blood. The sequence came from a woman in her 70s with active or convalescent COVID-19. The V and J segments used are TRBV6-4 and TRBJ2-3, with the D gene call left open. The DNA sequence follows: TGTGCCAGCAGTAGAGAAGCGTCCGATACGCAGTATTTT. This codes for CASSREASDTQYF.